A few counts support the clone carrying this TCR beta chain. Its antigen is not identified. The data stem from a study of CD8+ T cells in alopecia areata. About the research overall: Tofacitinib treatment spanned 6 to 18 months, with 6 months off drug afterward. Study-wide points: Under tofacitinib, numerous expanded lesional clonotypes remained detectable in scalp and blood. Tofacitinib significantly reduced both scalp clonality and expanded CD8+ clones among the top 100. Researchers reported that TCR sharing among patients proved less clear than in mice, possibly HLA-linked.

The treatment: oral pan-JAK inhibitor, 5-10 mg twice daily. With 1 base removed from V and 7 bases from J, the gap between germline ends came to 11 bases. The germline CDR1 and CDR2 sequences are GTSNPN and SVGIG (reference sequence). The CDR3 is 13 amino acids. Extracted from the samples, RNA was reverse transcribed into cDNA to serve as the sequencing template. Produced via immunoSEQ multiplex PCR; TCRdb's table is partial and in-frame only. The sample contains more than 150,000 clones, about 51% of which appear only once. The genes are TRBV30 and TRBJ1-5, with a possible D match to TRBD1 (6 bases). This material consisted of CD8+ T cells sorted from blood, taken between weeks 51 and 52, from a patient treated with tofacitinib. The TCR was taken from a human donor with alopecia areata. This CDR3 is CAWSADSWQPQHF. DNA of the CDR3: TGTGCCTGGAGTGCGGACAGTTGGCAGCCCCAGCATTTT. Filled out from reference TRBV30 and TRBJ1-5, the complete variable domain reads SQTIHQWPATLVQPVGSPLSLECTVEGTSNPNLYWYRQAAGRGLQLLFYSVGIGQISSEVPQNLSASRPQDRQFILSSKKLLLSDSGFYLCAWSADSWQPQHFGDGTRLSIL.